The 6 T cell receptor beta chains in this list originate from one sample, sequenced in a study of blood T cell repertoires in COVID-19. Clones were sequenced by immunoSEQ multiplex PCR, and TCRdb holds only the in-frame ones, with some missing. The sample has approximately 260,000 clones; roughly 84% are singletons. The sequenced sample consisted of PBMCs or T cells enriched from blood (not recorded which). The source of these receptors is a woman between 50 and 59 years old who had been exposed to COVID-19.

J is TRBJ1-6 and V is TRBV19, with a tentative D call TRBD1 (5 bases). In germline, CDR1 is LNHDA, CDR2 SQIVND (reference sequence). Trimming shortened V by 3 bases and J by 7 bases, and 13 bases separated the two germline ends. The CDR3 loop spans 15 amino acids. The CDR3 sequence: CASSISDTGNSPLHF. The CDR3 DNA sequence: TGTGCCAGTAGTATTTCGGACACTGGGAATTCACCCCTCCACTTT.

The chain has TRBV11-2 and TRBJ1-6; 8 bases are shared with TRBD1. Trimming cost V 4 bases and J 1 base; bases outside gene matches: 6. The CDR3 runs to 17 residues. Germline CDR1 and CDR2: SGHAT and FQNNGV. The CDR3 loop reads CASSSSGGGSYNSPLHF. Here the CDR3 DNA reads TGTGCCAGCAGCTCCTCAGGGGGCGGGTCCTATAATTCACCCCTCCACTTT.

The gene calls are TRBV10-3 and TRBJ1-3; D may be TRBD1 (6 bases). Per the germline V gene, CDR1 is ENHRY and CDR2 is SYGVKD. CDR3 length: 15 amino acids. With 6 bases removed from V and 8 bases from J, the gap between germline ends came to 20 bases. In DNA form, the CDR3 reads TGTGCCATCAGGGATTCAGGGGCAGGTAGAGACACCATATATTTT. It codes for CAIRDSGAGRDTIYF.

V is TRBV6-5 and J is TRBJ1-5; TRBD1 might be the D (5 bases). The germline CDR1 and CDR2 sequences are MNHEY and SVGAGI. CDR3 length: 15 amino acids. With 10 bases removed from V and 5 bases from J, the gap between germline ends came to 21 bases. The DNA for the CDR3 is TGTGCCACATCTCGGACGGTCGGGGGGGATCAGCCCCAGCATTTT. This codes for CATSRTVGGDQPQHF.

V is TRBV2 and J is TRBJ1-6; 9 bases are shared with TRBD1. V lost 3 bases, J lost 7 bases, and 1 base stayed unmatched. From germline, CDR1 is SNHLY and CDR2 FYNNEI. The CDR3 extends over 14 amino acids. Written as DNA, the CDR3 is TGTGCCAGCAGTGAGGGACAGGGCAATTCACCCCTCCACTTT. This sequence encodes CASSEGQGNSPLHF. Variable domain in full (rest from reference TRBV2 and TRBJ1-6): EPEVTQTPSHQVTQMGQEVILRCVPISNHLYFYWYRQILGQKVEFLVSFYNNEISEKSEIFDDQFSVERPDGSNFTLKIRSTKLEDSAMYFCASSEGQGNSPLHFGNGTRLTVT.

This clone occurred a few times. The rearrangement joins TRBV4-2 to TRBJ2-4, with a tentative D call TRBD1 (6 bases). Germline V gene data show CDR1 as LGHNA and CDR2 as YNFKEQ. CDR3 length: 17 amino acids. Trimming shortened V by 4 bases and J by 5 bases, and 21 bases separated the two germline ends. CDR3 DNA sequence: TGTGCCAGCAGCCCCCGCCTGCTAGCCTCAGGGGAAAACATTCAGTACTTC. Translated, it gives CASSPRLLASGENIQYF.